These T cell receptor beta chains were read from a single sample in a study of blood T cell repertoires in COVID-19. TCRdb's table, derived via immunoSEQ multiplex PCR, lists solely in-frame clones and lacks some. The table has tens of thousands of clones, around 82% seen once. Sequenced sample: peripheral blood. These receptors were taken from a human donor in a cohort sampled during active COVID-19. Each CDR3 is given with its conserved first and last residue. The D gene is left open where the match is weak. Only some rows state a clone size, as once, few, many or a class for expanded clones.

v_gene	d_gene	abundance	j_gene	CDR3nt	CDR3aa
TRBV7-6	NA	NA	TRBJ2-1	TGTGCCAGCAGCTTAGGTAACGGGGAAGCCTACAATGAGCAGTTCTTC	CASSLGNGEAYNEQFF
TRBV2	NA	NA	TRBJ2-3	TGTGCCAGCAGTTTGCCAGGGCACGCGAATACGCAGTATTTT	CASSLPGHANTQYF
TRBV7-8	NA	NA	TRBJ2-2	TGTGCCAGCACCGTTACAGTGGCCGGGGAGCTGTTTTTT	CASTVTVAGELFF
TRBV5-1	NA	NA	TRBJ1-2	TGCGCCAGCAGCTTGGGAGGAGGGCTGCGTGAGGGCTACACCTTC	CASSLGGGLREGYTF
TRBV9	NA	NA	TRBJ1-1	TGTGCCAGCAGCGCCGACTTACAGGGAAACACTGAAGCTTTCTTT	CASSADLQGNTEAFF
TRBV19	TRBD2	NA	TRBJ2-7	TGTGCCAGTAGTATAGGACTAGCGGGGACCTACGAGCAGTACTTC	CASSIGLAGTYEQYF
TRBV16	NA	NA	TRBJ2-3	TGTGCCAGCAGCCAAAGGGGGAGTGGTACGCAGTATTTT	CASSQRGSGTQYF
TRBV2	TRBD1	NA	TRBJ1-2	TGTGCCAGCAGTGTGGCGAAGGGACAGGGGGCGTTTAACTATGGCTACACCTTC	CASSVAKGQGAFNYGYTF
TRBV7-3	NA	once	TRBJ2-5	TGTGCCAGCGCCCAAACTGGGGGGGCTGAGGGAGAGACCCAGTACTTC	CASAQTGGAEGETQYF
TRBV5-4	NA	NA	TRBJ2-3	TGTGCCAGCAGCTCGACAGTTTTGGGCACAGATACGCAGTATTTT	CASSSTVLGTDTQYF
TRBV10-2	TRBD1	NA	TRBJ1-1	TGCGCCAGCTACAGACAGGGGGCGAACACTGAAGCTTTCTTT	CASYRQGANTEAFF
TRBV28	NA	NA	TRBJ1-4	TGTGCCACCTACGATAGAGGGGAAAAACTGTTTTTT	CATYDRGEKLFF
TRBV7-3	NA	NA	TRBJ2-1	TGTGCCAGCAGCTTAGTCCCGTCCTGGAGCTACAATGAGCAGTTCTTC	CASSLVPSWSYNEQFF
TRBV12-3/TRBV12-4	NA	once	TRBJ2-1	TGTGCCAGCAGTTTGGGCCCCAATGAGCAGTTCTTC	CASSLGPNEQFF
TRBV19	TRBD2	many	TRBJ2-5	TGTGCCAGTAGTATAGATTGGACTAGCTTTTTGGAGACCCAGTACTTC	CASSIDWTSFLETQYF
TRBV4-2	TRBD1	NA	TRBJ2-7	TGTGCCAGCAGAACGGGACAGGGGACCTACGAGCAGTACTTC	CASRTGQGTYEQYF
TRBV6-1	TRBD1	NA	TRBJ2-7	TGTGCCAGCAGTGAAGCGGGACAGGGGAGCCTCGAGCAGTACTTC	CASSEAGQGSLEQYF
TRBV7-9	NA	NA	TRBJ1-2	TGTGCCAGCAGCTTGGGACTTGGATGGGGGGACTATGGCTACACCTTC	CASSLGLGWGDYGYTF
TRBV10-3	TRBD2	once	TRBJ2-1	TGTGCCATCAGTGAGTCCCTAGCGGTGAGCTCCTACAATGAGCAGTTCTTC	CAISESLAVSSYNEQFF
TRBV6-5	NA	few	TRBJ1-5	TGTGCCAGCAGTAGAGACATCGATAGCAATCAGCCCCAGCATTTT	CASSRDIDSNQPQHF
TRBV27	TRBD1	NA	TRBJ2-3	TGTGCCAGCAGGAAGACGACAGGGACCAGCACAGATACGCAGTATTTT	CASRKTTGTSTDTQYF
TRBV18	NA	NA	TRBJ1-5	TGTGCCAGCTCACTAGCAGGGGATCAGCCCCAGCATTTT	CASSLAGDQPQHF
TRBV7-9	NA	NA	TRBJ1-3	TGTGCCAGCAGCTTATCCCCGGGGGATAACTCTGGAAACACCATATATTTT	CASSLSPGDNSGNTIYF
TRBV10-3	NA	few	TRBJ2-7	TGTGCCATCAGTGAGTCGTACGGTCACGACTACGAGCAGTACTTC	CAISESYGHDYEQYF
TRBV7-2	NA	NA	TRBJ1-2	TGTGCCAGCAGCAAGGCAGGGCCTCTCTATGGCTACACCTTC	CASSKAGPLYGYTF